A single sample is the source of the 28 T cell receptor beta chains below, sequenced in a study of T cell responses to AZD1222 COVID-19 vaccine. The assay was immunoSEQ multiplex PCR, and TCRdb's table has in-frame clones only and misses some. The top ten clones hold around 1.6% of a sample with some 160,000 clones, approximately 92% of them seen once. Sequenced here: peripheral blood, sampled on day 0 of AZD1222 vaccination. These receptors all come from an adult in good health.

The chain carries TRBV6-5 and TRBJ1-2, with TRBD1 matching over 9 bases. Trimming at V came to 2 bases and at J to 4 bases, leaving 5 bases not matched to a gene. The CDR3 contains 15 residues. From germline, CDR1 is MNHEY and CDR2 SVGAGI. The CDR3: CASSYGGQGSYGYTF. CDR3 bases: TGTGCCAGCAGTTACGGGGGACAGGGCAGCTATGGCTACACCTTC.

J is TRBJ1-5 and V is TRBV30; 8 bases map to TRBD1. There are 14 residues in the CDR3. V shed 2 bases, J shed 6 bases, and the junction held 6 bases outside the gene matches. Germline loops: CDR1 GTSNPN, CDR2 SVGIG (reference sequence). DNA of the CDR3: TGTGCCTGGAGTCGCGGACAGGGCCCTCAGCCCCAGCATTTT. Translating it yields CAWSRGQGPQPQHF. Full variable domain (rest looked up from reference TRBV30 and TRBJ1-5): SQTIHQWPATLVQPVGSPLSLECTVEGTSNPNLYWYRQAAGRGLQLLFYSVGIGQISSEVPQNLSASRPQDRQFILSSKKLLLSDSGFYLCAWSRGQGPQPQHFGDGTRLSIL.

This chain uses TRBV21-1 with TRBJ2-3. TRBV21-1 is a documented pseudogene. The length of the CDR3 is 17 residues. For the CDR3, the DNA is TGTGCCAGCAGCAATGTCTCCTGGGTCCCGAGGGGAGATACGCAGTATTTT. As protein: CASSNVSWVPRGDTQYF.

The chain recombines TRBV18 with TRBJ2-5; D ambiguous. This CDR3 region has 11 residues. V lost 6 bases and J 3 bases, leaving 5 bases between the germline ends. In germline, CDR1 is KGHSH, CDR2 LQKENI. The CDR3 DNA follows: TGTGCCAGCTCGCCGAAAGAGACCCAGTACTTC. It codes for CASSPKETQYF.

The rearrangement links TRBV4-3 to TRBJ2-3, with no clear D. V was shortened by 3 bases and J by 2 bases, with 9 bases between the two germline ends. The CDR3 runs to 14 residues. CDR1 and CDR2 (germline): LGHNA, YSLEER. The CDR3 coding sequence is TGCGCCAGCAGCCAGGCCGGTTCCACAGATACGCAGTATTTT. Protein: CASSQAGSTDTQYF.

The genes are TRBV7-6 and TRBJ1-5; D gene ambiguous. The CDR3 spans 15 residues. V was pared by 1 base and J by 2 bases, with 9 bases between. CDR1 and CDR2 from the germline V gene are SGHVS and FNYEAQ. CDR3: CASSLDASGNQPQHF. DNA of the CDR3: TGTGCCAGCAGCTTAGATGCTTCGGGCAATCAGCCCCAGCATTTT. Full variable domain (missing parts from reference TRBV7-6 and TRBJ1-5): GAGVSQSPRYKVTKRGQDVALRCDPISGHVSLYWYRQALGQGPEFLTYFNYEAQQDKSGLPNDRFSAERPEGSISTLTIQRTEQRDSAMYRCASSLDASGNQPQHFGDGTRLSIL.

The V and J genes are TRBV18 and TRBJ1-2; D remains ambiguous. CDR3 size: 13 residues. V dropped 1 base and J dropped 8 bases, with 11 bases sitting between them. Germline loops: CDR1 KGHSH, CDR2 LQKENI. The CDR3 DNA is TGTGCCAGCTCACCACGGCAGCGGGAAGGCTACACCTTC. Its translation is CASSPRQREGYTF.

V is TRBV7-2 and J is TRBJ2-1; 9 bases match TRBD2. The CDR3 has 16 residues. The J segment lost 10 bases and the V segment lost 3 bases, leaving 13 bases of the junction unmatched. The germline CDR1 and CDR2 sequences are SGHTA and FQGNSA. As DNA, the CDR3 is TGTGCCAGCAGCTTGGGTACAGCGGGGGGTCAGCGGGAGCAGTTCTTC. This gives the protein CASSLGTAGGQREQFF.

The gene calls are TRBV19 and TRBJ1-3; the D gene is possibly TRBD1 (5 bases). V dropped 2 bases and J dropped 1 base, with 12 bases sitting between them. Per germline, CDR1 LNHDA and CDR2 SQIVND (reference sequence). This CDR3 has 16 amino acids. The CDR3 DNA follows: TGTGCCAGTAGTATACCCAGCAGGGTTTCTGGAAACACCATATATTTT. It is translated as CASSIPSRVSGNTIYF.

V usage is TRBV7-2 and J usage is TRBJ2-7, with 7 bases aligning to TRBD1. The CDR3 is 15 residues long. Trimming removed 4 bases from V and 3 bases from J; junction bases left unmatched: 9. CDR1 and CDR2 from the germline V gene are SGHTA and FQGNSA. The CDR3 DNA reads as TGTGCCAGCAGCTCCTCGACAGGGACCTACTACGAGCAGTACTTC. Amino acids: CASSSSTGTYYEQYF.

V usage is TRBV7-9 and J usage is TRBJ1-3; no definite D call. The CDR3 contains 15 residues. The germline V gene has CDR1 SEHNR and CDR2 FQNEAQ (reference sequence). Trimming pared 4 bases from V and 0 bases from J, leaving 10 bases between. The DNA for the CDR3 is TGTGCCAGCAGCTCCCAGAGGGCCTCTGGAAACACCATATATTTT. Translating it yields CASSSQRASGNTIYF.

V gene TRBV2 combines with J gene TRBJ1-1; D might be TRBD1 (6 bases). Germline V gives CDR1 SNHLY, CDR2 FYNNEI. Trimming shortened V by 7 bases and J by 0 bases, and 9 bases separated the two germline ends. The CDR3 is made up of 13 amino acids. The CDR3: CASKGTLNTEAFF. DNA for the CDR3: TGTGCCAGCAAGGGGACACTGAACACTGAAGCTTTCTTT.

The chain is built from TRBV5-1 and TRBJ2-7; 10 nucleotides match TRBD2. The ends lost 4 bases at V and 1 base at J; junction bases unmatched: 11. CDR1 and CDR2 from the germline V gene are SGHRS and YFSETQ. The CDR3 is made up of 17 amino acids. CDR3 DNA: TGCGCCAGCAGCGCCTGGACTAGCGGAATTCGATCCTACGAGCAGTACTTC. This translates into CASSAWTSGIRSYEQYF.

V usage is TRBV10-3 and J usage is TRBJ1-1; 7 bases agree with TRBD1. With V trimmed by 3 bases and J by 5 bases, 3 bases remained unmatched. CDR1 ENHRY and CDR2 SYGVKD come from the germline V gene. CDR3 length equals 13 residues. The CDR3 nucleotides read TGTGCCATCAGTGAAGTACAGGGGACTGAAGCTTTCTTT. This translates into CAISEVQGTEAFF.

This chain joins TRBV2 and TRBJ1-4; 7 nucleotides align to TRBD1. V shed 6 bases, J shed 7 bases, and the junction held 8 bases outside the gene matches. The CDR3 has 14 amino acids. Germline V lookup: CDR1 SNHLY, CDR2 FYNNEI. The CDR3 region is CASSSDRVAEKLFF. For the CDR3, the DNA is TGTGCCAGCAGCTCCGACAGGGTAGCTGAAAAACTGTTTTTT.

The genes are TRBV7-3 and TRBJ2-1; weak D call: TRBD1 (7 bases). The CDR3 is 15 residues long. Per germline, CDR1 SGHTA and CDR2 FQGTGA. Deletions cut 3 bases from V and 0 bases from J, with 9 bases between. The chain's CDR3 is CASSLEGASYNEQFF. CDR3 DNA sequence: TGTGCCAGCAGCTTGGAGGGGGCCTCCTACAATGAGCAGTTCTTC.

The genes are TRBV7-9 and TRBJ2-7; 10 bases line up with TRBD2. Trimming took 1 base from V and 3 from J; bases not matched to a gene: 3. Germline V lookup: CDR1 SEHNR, CDR2 FQNEAQ (reference sequence). The CDR3 is 15 amino acids. The CDR3 loop reads CASSLGTSGIYEQYF. CDR3 DNA: TGTGCCAGCAGCTTAGGAACTAGCGGGATCTACGAGCAGTACTTC.

CDR3 DNA sequence: TGTGCCAGCTCACCAACGGGCCCAGATACGCAGTATTTT. It yields the protein CASSPTGPDTQYF. The chain carries TRBV18 and TRBJ2-3; D remains unclear. The CDR3 has 13 residues. The germline V gene encodes CDR1 KGHSH and CDR2 LQKENI. The V end lost 2 bases, the J end lost 4 bases, and 7 bases lay between the germline ends.

The chain links TRBV4-2 to TRBJ2-3; D may be TRBD1 (6 bases). CDR3 length equals 17 residues. Trimming stripped 1 base from V and 2 bases from J, with 16 bases between. Germline V CDR1 and CDR2: LGHNA, YNFKEQ. For the CDR3, the DNA is TGTGCCAGCAGCCAAGGGGGCACAGGGTCCACCACAGATACGCAGTATTTT. The encoded protein is CASSQGGTGSTTDTQYF.

The chain recombines TRBV13 with TRBJ2-5; no firm D call. The germline gives CDR1 PRHDT, CDR2 FYEKMQ (reference sequence). Trimming removed 5 bases at V and 5 bases at J, with 12 bases between. CDR3 length equals 13 residues. CDR3 loop: CASSPYQPETQYF. CDR3 nucleotide sequence: TGTGCCAGCAGCCCATATCAACCGGAGACCCAGTACTTC. The full variable domain, its missing parts supplied by reference TRBV13 and TRBJ2-5, is AAGVIQSPRHLIKEKRETATLKCYPIPRHDTVYWYQQGPGQDPQFLISFYEKMQSDKGSIPDRFSAQQFSDYHSELNMSSLELGDSALYFCASSPYQPETQYFGPGTRLLVL.

CDR3 residues: CASSFQAGPSYEQYF. The DNA for the CDR3 is TGTGCCAGCAGTTTTCAAGCGGGGCCCTCCTACGAGCAGTACTTC. The chain joins TRBV6-2 or TRBV6-3 to TRBJ2-7; 7 bases align to TRBD2. The CDR3 loop spans 15 amino acids. Trimming took 4 bases from V and 0 from J; bases not matched to a gene: 6. The germline V gene encodes CDR1 MNHEY and CDR2 SVGEGT.

V usage is TRBV19 and J usage is TRBJ2-2; D is possibly TRBD1 (6 bases). Trimming left V 7 bases short and J 1 base short, with 13 bases between. Germline assignment: CDR1 LNHDA and CDR2 SQIVND (reference sequence). This CDR3 is built from 15 residues. The CDR3 loop reads CASIGRTENTGELFF. As DNA, the CDR3 is TGTGCCAGTATCGGCCGGACAGAGAACACCGGGGAGCTGTTTTTT.

This rearrangement joins TRBV5-1 to TRBJ2-1; D is uncertain. Germline lookup yields CDR1 SGHRS and CDR2 YFSETQ. The CDR3 runs to 11 residues. V lost 3 bases and J lost 7, with 5 bases in between. The CDR3 region has the DNA TGCGCCAGCAGCTCTAGGAATGAGCAGTTCTTC. Translation: CASSSRNEQFF.

This clone was observed a handful of times. V and J are TRBV4-3 and TRBJ1-2; D ambiguous. Germline CDR1 LGHNA, CDR2 YSLEER. This CDR3 is built from 15 residues. V was shortened by 1 base and J by 1 base, with 10 bases between the two germline ends. In nucleotides, the CDR3 is TGCGCCAGCAGCCAAGGCTATAACATTAACTATGGCTACACCTTC. This translates into CASSQGYNINYGYTF.

This clone is a singleton in its sample. This chain uses TRBV9 with TRBJ2-7; tentatively, D is TRBD2 (6 bases). The CDR3 spans 17 residues. Trimming stripped 3 bases from V and 2 bases from J, with 21 bases between. The germline CDR1 and CDR2 sequences are SGDLS and YYNGEE. DNA of the CDR3: TGTGCCAGCAGCGGGGAGGATATAGTTACAGAGACCTACGAGCAGTACTTC. Protein: CASSGEDIVTETYEQYF.

CDR3 sequence: CASSPLRTLGAEAFF. In nucleotides, the CDR3 is TGTGCCAGCAGTCCCCTTCGGACCTTGGGCGCTGAAGCTTTCTTT. This chain uses TRBV6-2 or TRBV6-3 with TRBJ1-1; D call uncertain. CDR3 length: 15 residues. CDR1 is MNHEY, CDR2 SVGEGT, per germline. Trimming took off 5 bases at V and 6 bases at J, with 19 bases between the two ends.

This sequence joins TRBV5-4 and TRBJ2-7; D is unresolved. Germline V gives CDR1 SGHNT, CDR2 YYREEE (reference sequence). CDR3 length: 14 amino acids. V lost 4 bases to trimming and J lost 0 bases, with 11 bases between them. CDR3 coding DNA: TGTGCCAGCAGCCCCATGACTGGCTCCTACGAGCAGTACTTC. Translating it yields CASSPMTGSYEQYF.

This chain joins TRBV9 and TRBJ1-1; TRBD1 is a possible D gene (5 bases). The CDR3 sequence is 16 residues long. The germline CDR1 and CDR2 sequences are SGDLS and YYNGEE. Trimming removed 4 bases at V and 2 bases at J, with 18 bases between. CDR3 amino acids: CASSHTVAGRNTEAFF. Here the CDR3 DNA reads TGTGCCAGCAGCCATACTGTAGCAGGGAGAAACACTGAAGCTTTCTTT.